This T cell receptor (beta chain) was recovered during a study of T-cell memory formation after mild COVID-19. Overall study results and limits: Clones from the second wave (peaking day 37) had unconfirmed SARS-CoV-2 specificity. Cross-reactive memory seemingly joined, as some responding clones were found in pre-infection memory. Contracting clones, day 15 to 85, had balanced CD4/CD8, and later expanders favored CD4+.

This clonotype came up a few times. The antigen is not known. Trimming at V came to 6 bases and at J to 7 bases, leaving 11 bases not matched to a gene. Germline V gene data show CDR1 as SEHNR and CDR2 as FQNEAQ (reference sequence). This CDR3 contains 15 residues. Libraries for TCRalpha and TCRbeta carried sample barcodes and unique molecular identifiers via 5'RACE. TCRdb re-analysed the 5' RACE reads in MiXCR, keeping a single row per CDR3 protein. Here the sample spans 250,000 to 300,000 distinct CDR3 sequences, 15% to 20% being singletons. The rearrangement links TRBV7-9 to TRBJ1-2, with 10 bases identical to TRBD1. This TCR was recovered from a man aged 18-30 years who had mild COVID-19 (a few samples of this study predate the infection). Cell type and time point are not known. The sequencing input was PBMCs or a T cell subset sorted from them (not recorded which). CDR3 nucleotide sequence: TGTGCCAGCAGGCCTACGACAGGGGGCGGCTCTGGCTACACCTTC. Amino acid sequence: CASRPTTGGGSGYTF.